A selection of T cell receptor beta chains follows, all from one sample in a study of cytomegalovirus exposure and HLA in healthy donors. Produced via immunoSEQ multiplex PCR; TCRdb's table is partial and in-frame only. Here the sample spans about 130,000 clones, around 80% being singletons. The specimen sequenced was PBMCs. Receptor source: a man aged 25 to 45 in good health. Each CDR3 is given with its conserved first and last residue.

v_call: TRBV27; j_call: TRBJ2-4; cdr3_aa: CASSYVLAGGPNIQYF
v_call: TRBV18; j_call: TRBJ2-5; cdr3_aa: CASSPTQGREQYF
v_call: TRBV7-9; j_call: TRBJ2-7; cdr3_aa: CSSGGRTASGGYEQYF
v_call: TRBV5-1; j_call: TRBJ1-2; cdr3_aa: CASSLQSPHYGYTF
v_call: TRBV12-5; j_call: TRBJ2-7; cdr3_aa: CASGTTLGSPYEQYF
v_call: TRBV18; j_call: TRBJ2-1; cdr3_aa: CASSLPGRGRNEQFF
v_call: TRBV18; j_call: TRBJ1-5; cdr3_aa: CASSPTGQGGNQPQHF
v_call: TRBV20-1; j_call: TRBJ2-7; cdr3_aa: CSALPYGQYF
v_call: TRBV5-1; j_call: TRBJ2-2; cdr3_aa: CASSLLTSGNTGELFF
v_call: TRBV19; j_call: TRBJ2-1; cdr3_aa: CASGHRGLLGYNEQFF
v_call: TRBV7-9; j_call: TRBJ1-3; cdr3_aa: CASSLSGGSGNTIYF
v_call: TRBV5-1; j_call: TRBJ1-2; cdr3_aa: CASSTGTGGYGYTF
v_call: TRBV5-6; j_call: TRBJ2-7; cdr3_aa: CASSLAGLAGGPTYEQYF
v_call: TRBV7-3; j_call: TRBJ2-7; cdr3_aa: CASSLTGTGYYEQYF
v_call: TRBV6-5; j_call: TRBJ2-1; cdr3_aa: CASSYSTRDRGNEQFF
v_call: TRBV28; j_call: TRBJ1-5; cdr3_aa: CASSLTRESPQPQHF